The 29 T cell receptor beta chains in this list originate from one sample, sequenced in a study of blood T cells in healthy people across ages. A second PCR, run for about 6 to 11 cycles, used a sample-barcoded 5' primer plus a J-beta primer mix. TCRdb re-called the 5' RACE reads with MiXCR, one entry per CDR3 protein. The sample records about 640,000 distinct CDR3 sequences, 58% being singletons. Sequenced material: blood. The receptors come from a man between 60 and 75 years old in good health.

The table lists this clonotype with a few counts. The CDR3 DNA is TGTGCCAGCAGGGGGACAGCGCAAAACATTCAGTACTTC. The encoded protein is CASRGTAQNIQYF. The chain carries TRBV25-1 and TRBJ2-4; 7 nucleotides line up with TRBD1. This CDR3 has 13 residues. The V and J ends lost 6 bases and 5 bases, in that order; junction bases with no gene match: 4. Germline CDR1 and CDR2: MGHDK and SYGVNS.

The rearrangement links TRBV29-1 to TRBJ1-5; the D gene is possibly TRBD1 (5 bases). The CDR3 runs to 12 residues. V was shortened by 4 bases and J by 3 bases, with 7 bases between the two germline ends. CDR1 is SQVTM, CDR2 ANQGSEA, per germline. CDR3 nucleotides: TGCAGCGTTGCAGGGTCCAATCAGCCCCAGCATTTT. Translation: CSVAGSNQPQHF.

This chain's CDR3 is CSVLGQGDYGYTF. The CDR3 coding sequence is TGCAGCGTTCTTGGACAGGGGGACTATGGCTACACCTTC. This chain joins TRBV29-1 and TRBJ1-2, with 10 bases lining up with TRBD1. From germline, CDR1 is SQVTM and CDR2 ANQGSEA. Unmatched junction bases numbered 3, after V lost 5 bases and J lost 3 bases. This CDR3 is 13 amino acids long.

This clonotype was counted once. The rearrangement joins TRBV15 to TRBJ1-2; D gene unclear. CDR1 is LNHNV and CDR2 is YYDKDF in the germline V gene (reference sequence). V dropped 3 bases and J dropped 0 bases, with 11 bases sitting between them. The CDR3 has 15 residues. The CDR3 sequence: CATSSPGRANYGYTF. CDR3 DNA: TGTGCCACCAGCAGCCCAGGCCGGGCTAACTATGGCTACACCTTC.

This clonotype has a count of ten or more. The rearrangement uses TRBV15 and TRBJ2-3; no reliable D call. Germline V gene sequence: CDR1 LNHNV, CDR2 YYDKDF (reference sequence). The CDR3 length is 15 residues. V was trimmed by 0 bases and J by 1 base, leaving 8 bases between them. The CDR3 region has the DNA TGTGCCACCAGCAGAGAGGCACAGCGCACAGATACGCAGTATTTT. It specifies CATSREAQRTDTQYF.

The CDR3: CASTASGSSPLHF. The CDR3 DNA follows: TGTGCCAGCACCGCCAGCGGAAGTTCACCCCTCCACTTT. This rearrangement joins TRBV12-3 or TRBV12-4 to TRBJ1-6; D is unclear. The CDR3 is made up of 13 amino acids. The V end was cut by 7 bases, the J end by 9 bases, with 13 bases between.

The J gene is TRBJ2-5, the V gene TRBV7-8; TRBD2 aligns across 7 bases. The CDR3 contains 13 residues. Germline-derived CDR1 and CDR2 are SGHVS and FQNEAQ. J gave up 3 bases and V 5 bases, and 3 bases lay outside the gene matches. The CDR3 spells CASSRGREETQYF. The CDR3 DNA follows: TGTGCCAGCAGCCGGGGGAGGGAAGAGACCCAGTACTTC.

The rearrangement links TRBV29-1 to TRBJ1-2, with 7 positions matching TRBD1. J was trimmed by 2 bases and V by 5 bases; bases with no gene match: 5. The length of the CDR3 is 13 residues. Germline V gene sequence: CDR1 SQVTM, CDR2 ANQGSEA. The chain's CDR3 is CSVPRQGNYGYTF. Here the CDR3 DNA reads TGCAGCGTTCCCCGACAGGGAAACTATGGCTACACCTTC.

This clonotype was recorded only once. The V gene is TRBV3-1, the J gene TRBJ1-6; 10 bases line up with TRBD1. Germline values: CDR1 LGHDT, CDR2 YNNKEL (reference sequence). With 1 base clipped from V and 10 bases from J, the junction kept 4 bases outside the gene matches. The CDR3 covers 15 residues. CDR3 nucleotides: TGTGCCAGCAGCCAAGGGGACAGGGGAAGGTCACCCCTCCACTTT. Protein sequence: CASSQGDRGRSPLHF.

The chain is built from TRBV2 and TRBJ1-1; D is undetermined. Germline CDR1 SNHLY, CDR2 FYNNEI. With 4 bases removed from V and 0 bases from J, the gap between germline ends came to 9 bases. The CDR3 contains 14 residues. The DNA of the CDR3 is TGTGCCAGCAGTGTGGGGAGGATGAACACTGAAGCTTTCTTT. It codes for CASSVGRMNTEAFF.

This clonotype was counted only a few times. This chain joins TRBV9 and TRBJ2-5, with no clear D. The CDR3 loop spans 14 amino acids. V lost 4 bases, J lost 3 bases, and 13 bases lay in between. The V gene's germline CDR1 is SGDLS and CDR2 YYNGEE. This CDR3 reads CASSQPGREETQYF. CDR3 nucleotides: TGTGCCAGCAGCCAACCCGGCAGAGAAGAGACCCAGTACTTC.

The chain carries TRBV4-2 and TRBJ1-1; D unresolved. Per the germline V gene, CDR1 is LGHNA and CDR2 is YNFKEQ. This CDR3 region has 17 residues. Trimming took 4 bases from V and 1 from J, leaving 19 bases between them. This CDR3 is CASSPRIGRRENTEAFF. The CDR3, as DNA: TGTGCCAGCAGCCCTCGGATCGGGCGGCGAGAGAACACTGAAGCTTTCTTT.

This clonotype has just a few counts. V gene TRBV6-1 combines with J gene TRBJ2-4; possibly TRBD1 or TRBD2 for D (5 bases each). Trimming took 7 bases from V and 1 from J, leaving 11 bases between them. Germline V gene lookup returns CDR1 MNHNS and CDR2 SASEGT. This CDR3 is 14 amino acids long. DNA for the CDR3: TGTGCCAGCACCGGGACCTTCGCCAAAAACATTCAGTACTTC. This gives the protein CASTGTFAKNIQYF.

This clonotype was observed many times. The chain couples TRBV12-3 or TRBV12-4 to TRBJ1-6; D remains ambiguous. V was clipped by 3 bases and J by 7 bases, with 7 bases between them. The CDR3 spans 13 residues. The CDR3 region is CASSLWRNSPLHF. CDR3 bases: TGTGCCAGCAGTTTGTGGAGGAATTCACCCCTCCACTTT.

The V gene is TRBV6-6, the J gene TRBJ2-3; 11 nucleotides match TRBD2. This CDR3 comprises 15 residues. CDR1 and CDR2 from the germline V gene are MNHNY and SVGAGI (reference sequence). Trimming took 2 bases from V and 6 from J; bases not matched to a gene: 4. CDR3 in DNA: TGTGCCAGCAGTTACGGGACTAGCGGAGAGGATACGCAGTATTTT. As protein: CASSYGTSGEDTQYF.

This clonotype was seen at least ten times. The genes are TRBV7-6 and TRBJ2-7; TRBD1 might be the D (6 bases). The CDR3 sequence is 12 residues long. V was shortened by 5 bases and J by 6 bases, with 11 bases between the two germline ends. Looked up from germline, CDR1 is SGHVS and CDR2 is FNYEAQ. The CDR3 sequence is CASSIQGSEQYF. The CDR3 coding sequence is TGTGCCAGCAGCATACAGGGTTCCGAGCAGTACTTC.

As for this clonotype: Sequence at one end of the junction differs from germline and may be a read error. The chain is built from TRBV7-2 and TRBJ1-5; D gene uncertain. CDR3 length equals 15 residues. The germline CDR1 and CDR2 sequences are SGHTA and FQGNSA. The CDR3, as DNA: TGTGCCAGCAGCTTAAACGGGTATAGCAAACAGCCCCAGCATTTT. Its protein product is CASSLNGYSKQPQHF.

The chain couples TRBV4-2 to TRBJ1-2, with 9 bases lining up with TRBD1. The J segment lost 6 bases and the V segment lost 0 bases, leaving 11 bases of the junction unmatched. The CDR3 is 17 residues long. CDR1 and CDR2 from the germline V gene are LGHNA and YNFKEQ. CDR3 sequence (DNA): TGTGCCAGCAGCCAAGACTGGGACAGGGAAATATGCGATGGCTACACCTTC. It yields the protein CASSQDWDREICDGYTF.

CDR3 residues: CASSSGTDSHGYTF. CDR3 DNA sequence: TGTGCCAGCAGTTCCGGGACAGATAGTCATGGCTACACCTTC. This chain connects TRBV2 to TRBJ1-2; TRBD1 matches 7 bases. The V and J ends lost 5 bases and 6 bases, in that order; junction bases with no gene match: 9. Germline CDR1 is SNHLY and CDR2 is FYNNEI. This CDR3 is built from 14 residues.

The chain uses TRBV18 and TRBJ2-6, with TRBD1 matching 10 bases. The CDR3 loop spans 18 amino acids. The V gene's germline CDR1 is KGHSH and CDR2 LQKENI. J gave up 4 bases and V 8 bases, and 14 bases lay outside the gene matches. The CDR3: CASIHGATGGAGANVLTF. The CDR3 bases are TGTGCCAGCATACATGGCGCGACAGGGGGCGCCGGGGCCAACGTCCTGACTTTC.

This rearrangement joins TRBV3-1 to TRBJ2-3; D possibly corresponds to TRBD2 (6 bases). In germline, CDR1 is LGHDT, CDR2 YNNKEL (reference sequence). Trimming stripped 9 bases from V and 8 bases from J, with 18 bases between. This CDR3 has 13 residues. DNA of the CDR3: TGTGCCAGTGCCGGACGGGGGATGGGTACGCAGTATTTT. Residues: CASAGRGMGTQYF.

V gene TRBV24-1 combines with J gene TRBJ2-5; unclear D gene. The ends were cut back, 0 bases at V and 5 bases at J, with 6 bases in the middle. There are 13 residues in the CDR3. The germline gives CDR1 KGHDR, CDR2 SFDVKD. The CDR3 coding sequence is TGTGCCACCAGTGATTTGGGAAGGGAGACCCAGTACTTC. It translates to CATSDLGRETQYF.

The chain links TRBV5-1 to TRBJ2-5; 9 nucleotides match TRBD2. Germline CDR1 is SGHRS and CDR2 is YFSETQ. CDR3 length: 14 residues. The J segment lost 5 bases and the V segment lost 4 bases, leaving 6 bases of the junction unmatched. The CDR3 is CASSKRGEGETQYF. The CDR3 nucleotides are TGCGCCAGCAGCAAGCGGGGGGAAGGGGAGACCCAGTACTTC.

The V gene is TRBV7-9, the J gene TRBJ1-1, with D tentatively TRBD1 (5 bases). The CDR3 runs 14 residues. Germline CDR1 is SEHNR and CDR2 is FQNEAQ (reference sequence). Trimming removed 1 base at V and 5 bases at J, with 11 bases between. CDR3 amino acids: CASSLVVGRTEAFF. The CDR3 DNA reads TGTGCCAGCAGCTTAGTTGTGGGACGTACTGAAGCTTTCTTT.

In its sample, this clonotype was seen a few times. This chain uses TRBV20-1 with TRBJ2-1; 12 positions agree with TRBD2. Germline CDR1 reads DFQATT; CDR2 reads SNEGSKA (reference sequence). There are 17 residues in the CDR3. Unmatched junction bases numbered 10, after V lost 6 bases and J lost 1 base. CDR3 region: CSAGGLAGGLSYNEQFF. The DNA for the CDR3 is TGCAGTGCGGGGGGCCTAGCGGGGGGGCTTTCCTACAATGAGCAGTTCTTC.

The chain joins TRBV3-1 to TRBJ1-1; D may be TRBD1 (5 bases). Trimming removed 4 bases at V and 4 bases at J, with 16 bases between. The CDR3 contains 15 residues. The V gene's germline CDR1 is LGHDT and CDR2 YNNKEL (reference sequence). In DNA, the CDR3 is TGTGCCAGCAGCCCCCGCAGGGAACTGAGCACTGAAGCTTTCTTT. Translation gives CASSPRRELSTEAFF.

This clonotype appeared many times. The J gene is TRBJ1-4, the V gene TRBV10-3; D is possibly TRBD1 (5 bases). Germline CDR1 reads ENHRY; CDR2 reads SYGVKD. This CDR3 region has 13 residues. Trimming took 11 bases from V and 8 from J, leaving 18 bases between them. Here the CDR3 DNA reads TGTGCCTCTAAAGCAGGGCTTGGGGAAAAACTGTTTTTT. Translation gives CASKAGLGEKLFF.

The chain joins TRBV4-1 to TRBJ1-3; D not resolved. CDR1 is MGHRA and CDR2 is YSYEKL in the germline V gene. The length of the CDR3 is 15 residues. V gave up 1 base and J gave up 0 bases, with 7 bases separating them. The CDR3 bases are TGCGCCAGCAGCCAAGGCCGAAGCTCTGGAAACACCATATATTTT. This gives the protein CASSQGRSSGNTIYF.

The chain carries TRBV28 and TRBJ1-6; 9 bases agree with TRBD1. The ends lost 3 bases at V and 7 bases at J; junction bases unmatched: 4. The length of the CDR3 is 15 residues. Germline values: CDR1 MDHEN, CDR2 SYDVKM. The CDR3 DNA reads as TGTGCCAGCAGTTTGGGGGACAGGGAAAATTCACCCCTCCACTTT. It yields the protein CASSLGDRENSPLHF.